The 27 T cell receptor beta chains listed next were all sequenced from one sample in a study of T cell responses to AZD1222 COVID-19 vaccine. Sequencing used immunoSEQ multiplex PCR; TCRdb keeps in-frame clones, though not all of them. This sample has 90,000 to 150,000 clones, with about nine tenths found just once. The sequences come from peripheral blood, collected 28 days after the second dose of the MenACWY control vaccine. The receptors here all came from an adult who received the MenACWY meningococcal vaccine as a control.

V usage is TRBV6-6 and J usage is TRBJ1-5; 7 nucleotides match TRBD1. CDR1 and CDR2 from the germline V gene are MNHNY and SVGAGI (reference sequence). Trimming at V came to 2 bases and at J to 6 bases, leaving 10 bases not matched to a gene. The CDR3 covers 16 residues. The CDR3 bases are TGTGCCAGCAGTTACCGAAAGGGGGCAGGGGCTCAGCCCCAGCATTTT. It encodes CASSYRKGAGAQPQHF.

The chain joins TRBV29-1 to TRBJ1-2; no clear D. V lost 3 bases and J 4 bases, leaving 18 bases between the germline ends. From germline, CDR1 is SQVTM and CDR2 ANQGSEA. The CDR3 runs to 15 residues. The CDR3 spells CSVETSRGGSYGYTF. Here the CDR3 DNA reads TGCAGCGTTGAGACCTCTCGTGGAGGCAGCTATGGCTACACCTTC.

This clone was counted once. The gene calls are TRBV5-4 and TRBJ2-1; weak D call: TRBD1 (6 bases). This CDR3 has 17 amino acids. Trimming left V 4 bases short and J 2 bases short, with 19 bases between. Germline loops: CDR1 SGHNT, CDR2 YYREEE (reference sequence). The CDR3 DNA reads TGTGCCAGCAGCAACGACATCCGGGACACAACCTACAATGAGCAGTTCTTC. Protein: CASSNDIRDTTYNEQFF.

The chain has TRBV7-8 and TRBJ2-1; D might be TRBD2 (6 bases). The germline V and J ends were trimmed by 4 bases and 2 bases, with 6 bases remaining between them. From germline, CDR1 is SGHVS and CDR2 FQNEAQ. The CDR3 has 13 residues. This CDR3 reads CASSSGAYNEQFF. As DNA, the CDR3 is TGTGCCAGCAGCTCGGGAGCCTACAATGAGCAGTTCTTC. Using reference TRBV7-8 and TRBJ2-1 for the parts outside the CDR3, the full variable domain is GAGVSQSPRYKVAKRGQDVALRCDPISGHVSLFWYQQALGQGPEFLTYFQNEAQLDKSGLPSDRFFAERPEGSVSTLKIQRTQQEDSAVYLCASSSGAYNEQFFGPGTRLTVL.

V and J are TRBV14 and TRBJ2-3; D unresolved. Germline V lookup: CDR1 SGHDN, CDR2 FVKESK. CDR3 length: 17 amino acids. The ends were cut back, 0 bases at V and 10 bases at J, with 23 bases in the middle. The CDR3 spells CASSQDWQEWLFVAQYF. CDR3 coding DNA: TGTGCCAGCAGCCAAGATTGGCAGGAATGGCTCTTTGTTGCGCAGTATTTT.

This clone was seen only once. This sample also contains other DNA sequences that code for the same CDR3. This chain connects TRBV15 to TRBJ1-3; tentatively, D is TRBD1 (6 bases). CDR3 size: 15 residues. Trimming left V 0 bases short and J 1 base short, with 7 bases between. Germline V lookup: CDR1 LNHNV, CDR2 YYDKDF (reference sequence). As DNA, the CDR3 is TGTGCCACCAGCAGAGATCAGGGGTCTGGAAACACCATATATTTT. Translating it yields CATSRDQGSGNTIYF.

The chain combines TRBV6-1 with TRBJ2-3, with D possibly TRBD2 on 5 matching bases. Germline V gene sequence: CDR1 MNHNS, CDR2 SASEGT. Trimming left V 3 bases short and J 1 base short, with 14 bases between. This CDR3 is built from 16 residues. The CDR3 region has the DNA TGTGCCAGCAGTGACCCAGGAGGTACCGGCACAGATACGCAGTATTTT. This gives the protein CASSDPGGTGTDTQYF.

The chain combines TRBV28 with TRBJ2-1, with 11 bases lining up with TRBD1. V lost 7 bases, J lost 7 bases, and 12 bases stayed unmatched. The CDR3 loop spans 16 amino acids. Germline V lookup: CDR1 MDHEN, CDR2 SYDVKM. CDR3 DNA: TGTGCCAGCAAATTGGGAGGGACAGGGGGTAAGAATGAGCAGTTCTTC. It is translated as CASKLGGTGGKNEQFF.

Written as DNA, the CDR3 is TGCGCCAGCAGTGAGGAGGCGGCAGTGTACCAAGAGACCCAGTACTTC. The encoded protein is CASSEEAAVYQETQYF. The gene calls are TRBV10-1 and TRBJ2-5; D gene unclear. The ends were cut back, 2 bases at V and 0 bases at J, with 13 bases in the middle. The CDR3 sequence is 16 residues long. Germline-derived CDR1 and CDR2 are WNHNN and SYGVQD (reference sequence).

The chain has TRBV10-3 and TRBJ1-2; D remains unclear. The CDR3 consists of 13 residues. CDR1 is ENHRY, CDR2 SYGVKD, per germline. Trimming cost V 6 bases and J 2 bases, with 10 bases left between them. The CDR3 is CAIRTDDNYGYTF. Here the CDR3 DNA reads TGTGCCATCAGAACGGACGACAACTATGGCTACACCTTC.

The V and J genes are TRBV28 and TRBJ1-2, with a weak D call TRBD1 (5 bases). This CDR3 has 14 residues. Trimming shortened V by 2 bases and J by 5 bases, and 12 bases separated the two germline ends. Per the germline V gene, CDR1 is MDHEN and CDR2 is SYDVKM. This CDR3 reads CASSLRLSGYGYTF. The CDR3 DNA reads TGTGCCAGCAGTTTAAGACTTTCAGGGTATGGCTACACCTTC.

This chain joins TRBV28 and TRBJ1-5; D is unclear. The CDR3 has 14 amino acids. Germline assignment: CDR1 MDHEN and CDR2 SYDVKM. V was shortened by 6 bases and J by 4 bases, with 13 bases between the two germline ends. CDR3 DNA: TGTGCCAGCAGAACCGCGCGGAGTAATCAGCCCCAGCATTTT. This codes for CASRTARSNQPQHF.

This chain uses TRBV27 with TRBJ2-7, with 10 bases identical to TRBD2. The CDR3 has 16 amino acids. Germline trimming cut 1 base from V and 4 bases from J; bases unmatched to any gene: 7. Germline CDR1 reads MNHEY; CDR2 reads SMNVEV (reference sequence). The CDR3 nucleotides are TGTGCCAGCAGTTTATATGCCCTAGCGGGAGTGTACGAGCAGTACTTC. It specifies CASSLYALAGVYEQYF.

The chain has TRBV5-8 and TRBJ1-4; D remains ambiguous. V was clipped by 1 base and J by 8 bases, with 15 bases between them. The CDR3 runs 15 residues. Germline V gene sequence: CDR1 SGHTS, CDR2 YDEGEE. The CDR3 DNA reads TGTGCCAGCAGCTTGTTGGTGTGGGAGAAGGAAAAACTGTTTTTT. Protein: CASSLLVWEKEKLFF.

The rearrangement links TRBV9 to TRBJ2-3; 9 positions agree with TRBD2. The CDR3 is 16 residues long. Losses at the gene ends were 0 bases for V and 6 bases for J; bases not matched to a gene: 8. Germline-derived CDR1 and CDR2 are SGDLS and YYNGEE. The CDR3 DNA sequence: TGTGCCAGCAGCGTAGTTGCGGGGGGGCAGGCCGATACGCAGTATTTT. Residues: CASSVVAGGQADTQYF.

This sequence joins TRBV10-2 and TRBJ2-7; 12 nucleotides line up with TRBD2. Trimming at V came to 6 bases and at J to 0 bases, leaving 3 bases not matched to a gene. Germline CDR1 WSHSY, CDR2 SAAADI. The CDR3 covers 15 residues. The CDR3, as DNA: TGCGCCAGCAGGACTAGCGGGAGTTACTCCTACGAGCAGTACTTC. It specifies CASRTSGSYSYEQYF.

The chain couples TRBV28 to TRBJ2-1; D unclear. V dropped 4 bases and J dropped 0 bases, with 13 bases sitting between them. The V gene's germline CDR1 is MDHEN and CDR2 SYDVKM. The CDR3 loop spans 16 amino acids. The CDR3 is CASSSPPLSSYNEQFF. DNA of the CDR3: TGTGCCAGCAGTTCCCCGCCCCTCAGCTCCTACAATGAGCAGTTCTTC.

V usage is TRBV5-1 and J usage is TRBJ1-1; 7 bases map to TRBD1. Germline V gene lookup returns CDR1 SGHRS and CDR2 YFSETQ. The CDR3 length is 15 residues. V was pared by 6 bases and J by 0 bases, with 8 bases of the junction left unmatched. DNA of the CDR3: TGCGCCAGCACCACAGGGGACCTTTTGAACACTGAAGCTTTCTTT. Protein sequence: CASTTGDLLNTEAFF.

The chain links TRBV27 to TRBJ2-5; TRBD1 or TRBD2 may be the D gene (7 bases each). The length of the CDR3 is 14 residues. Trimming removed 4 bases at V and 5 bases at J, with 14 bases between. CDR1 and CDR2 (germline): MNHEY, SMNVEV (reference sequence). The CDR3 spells CASSSRGGPETQYF. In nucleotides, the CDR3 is TGTGCCAGCAGTTCCAGGGGGGGTCCGGAGACCCAGTACTTC.

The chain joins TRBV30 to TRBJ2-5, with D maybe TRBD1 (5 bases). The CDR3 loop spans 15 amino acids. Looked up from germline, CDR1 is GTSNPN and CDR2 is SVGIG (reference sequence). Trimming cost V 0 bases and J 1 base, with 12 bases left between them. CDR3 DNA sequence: TGTGCCTGGAGTGTACCGGACACTTTCCAAGAGACCCAGTACTTC. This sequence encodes CAWSVPDTFQETQYF.

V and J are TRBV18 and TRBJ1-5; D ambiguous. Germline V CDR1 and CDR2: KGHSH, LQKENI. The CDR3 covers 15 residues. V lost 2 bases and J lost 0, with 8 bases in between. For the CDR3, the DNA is TGTGCCAGCTCACCATCCACCTATAGCAATCAGCCCCAGCATTTT. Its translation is CASSPSTYSNQPQHF. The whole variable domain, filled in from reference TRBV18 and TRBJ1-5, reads NAGVMQNPRHLVRRRGQEARLRCSPMKGHSHVYWYRQLPEEGLKFMVYLQKENIIDESGMPKERFSAEFPKEGPSILRIQQVVRGDSAAYFCASSPSTYSNQPQHFGDGTRLSIL.

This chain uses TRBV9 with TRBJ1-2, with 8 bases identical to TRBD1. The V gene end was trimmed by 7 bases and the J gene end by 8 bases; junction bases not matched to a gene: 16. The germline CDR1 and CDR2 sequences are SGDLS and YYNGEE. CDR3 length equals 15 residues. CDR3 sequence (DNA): TGTGCCAGCGGTATAGGGACAGGTATCCCCGGGGGCTACACCTTC. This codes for CASGIGTGIPGGYTF. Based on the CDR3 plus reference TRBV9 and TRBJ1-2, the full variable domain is DSGVTQTPKHLITATGQRVTLRCSPRSGDLSVYWYQQSLDQGLQFLIQYYNGEERAKGNILERFSAQQFPDLHSELNLSSLELGDSALYFCASGIGTGIPGGYTFGSGTRLTVV.

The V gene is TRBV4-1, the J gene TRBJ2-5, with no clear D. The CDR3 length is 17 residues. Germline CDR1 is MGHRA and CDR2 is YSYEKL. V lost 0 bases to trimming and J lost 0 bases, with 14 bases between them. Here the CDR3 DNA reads TGCGCCAGCAGCCAAGATGGGCTTACCACGTACCAAGAGACCCAGTACTTC. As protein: CASSQDGLTTYQETQYF.

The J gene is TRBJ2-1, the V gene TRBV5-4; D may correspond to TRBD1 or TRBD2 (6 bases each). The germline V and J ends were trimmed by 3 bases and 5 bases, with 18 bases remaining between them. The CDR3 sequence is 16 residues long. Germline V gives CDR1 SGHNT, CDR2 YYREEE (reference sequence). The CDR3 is CASSSFLGGHNNEQFF. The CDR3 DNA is TGTGCCAGCAGCTCCTTTTTGGGGGGCCACAACAATGAGCAGTTCTTC. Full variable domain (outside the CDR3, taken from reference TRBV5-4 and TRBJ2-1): ETGVTQSPTHLIKTRGQQVTLRCSSQSGHNTVSWYQQALGQGPQFIFQYYREEENGRGNFPPRFSGLQFPNYSSELNVNALELDDSALYLCASSSFLGGHNNEQFFGPGTRLTVL.

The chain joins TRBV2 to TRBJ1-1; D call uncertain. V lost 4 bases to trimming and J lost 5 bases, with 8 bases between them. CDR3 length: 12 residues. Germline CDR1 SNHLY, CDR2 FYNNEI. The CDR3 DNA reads TGTGCCAGCAGTGCTGCCGGAACTGAAGCTTTCTTT. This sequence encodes CASSAAGTEAFF.

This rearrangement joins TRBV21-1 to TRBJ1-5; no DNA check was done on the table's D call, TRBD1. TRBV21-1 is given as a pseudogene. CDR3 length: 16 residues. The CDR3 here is CASSNPDRALEQPQHF. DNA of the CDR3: TGTGCCAGCAGCAACCCGGACAGGGCTTTAGAACAGCCCCAGCATTTT.

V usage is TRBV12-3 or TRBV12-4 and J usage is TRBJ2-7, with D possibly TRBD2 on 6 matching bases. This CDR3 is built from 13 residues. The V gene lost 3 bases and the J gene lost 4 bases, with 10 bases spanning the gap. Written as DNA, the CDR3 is TGTGCCAGCAGTTTGGGCGGGACGTACGAGCAGTACTTC. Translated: CASSLGGTYEQYF.